Each of the 27 T cell receptor beta chains below was sequenced from the same sample in a study of prognosis after radiotherapy for stage I lung cancer. By two-round multiplex PCR, the TCR beta CDR3 was amplified from genomic DNA. Used in first-round PCR were primers specific to each TRBV and TRBJ gene. A single record per CDR3 protein comes from TCRdb applying MiXCR to the multiplex PCR reads. The repertoire holds 25,000 to 30,000 distinct CDR3 sequences, with roughly two fifths as singletons. The sample was PBMCs, taken before or after stereotactic body radiation therapy (not recorded which). All receptors come from a donor aged 50 or older with non-small cell lung cancer.

At least ten counts were recorded for this clonotype. This chain uses TRBV6-1 with TRBJ1-5, with 7 bases fitting TRBD1. V was pared by 5 bases and J by 4 bases, with 14 bases of the junction left unmatched. The CDR3 runs to 17 residues. Per the germline V gene, CDR1 is MNHNS and CDR2 is SASEGT. The CDR3 here is CASSLTRQDRWNQPQHF. The CDR3 nucleotides read TGTGCCAGCAGTCTGACCCGACAGGACAGGTGGAATCAGCCCCAGCATTTT.

This clonotype was counted ten times or more. This chain connects TRBV2 to TRBJ2-5; 8 bases fit TRBD1. V was clipped by 7 bases and J by 3 bases; unmatched bases: 7. Germline V gives CDR1 SNHLY, CDR2 FYNNEI. This CDR3 spans 14 amino acids. The CDR3 DNA sequence: TGTGCCAGCACCAGGACAGGGAGAAAAGAGACCCAGTACTTC. The encoded protein is CASTRTGRKETQYF.

This clonotype has ten or more counts. The rearrangement links TRBV2 to TRBJ2-5; D uncertain. The germline CDR1 and CDR2 sequences are SNHLY and FYNNEI. The CDR3 length is 13 residues. The germline V and J ends were trimmed by 8 bases and 5 bases, with 15 bases remaining between them. The CDR3: CASSGGQGETQYF. In DNA, the CDR3 is TGTGCCAGCTCAGGTGGTCAAGGGGAGACCCAGTACTTC.

This clonotype was observed many times. The chain carries TRBV20-1 and TRBJ2-7, with 9 bases lining up with TRBD1. The germline CDR1 and CDR2 sequences are DFQATT and SNEGSKA (reference sequence). The ends lost 3 bases at V and 2 bases at J; junction bases unmatched: 5. The length of the CDR3 is 14 residues. The CDR3 region has the DNA TGCAGTGCTAGGGGAGACAGGGGGGCCTACGAGCAGTACTTC. Translated: CSARGDRGAYEQYF.

Remarks on this clonotype: A far bigger clonotype differs at one base, so this is likely a read error. The chain couples TRBV6-5 to TRBJ2-3, with 11 bases aligning to TRBD2. The germline gives CDR1 MNHEY, CDR2 SVGAGI. The CDR3 consists of 16 residues. V was pared by 5 bases and J by 6 bases, with 10 bases of the junction left unmatched. Written as DNA, the CDR3 is TGTGCCAGCAGTCATATAGCGGGAGGGCCGCGGGATACGCAGTATTTT. This translates into CASSHIAGGPRDTQYF.

The J gene is TRBJ2-1, the V gene TRBV9; the match to TRBD2 covers 10 bases. This CDR3 spans 14 amino acids. Germline CDR1 and CDR2: SGDLS and YYNGEE. Trimming removed 0 bases from V and 8 bases from J; junction bases left unmatched: 2. Here the CDR3 reads CASSVEGTSDEQFF. CDR3 in DNA: TGTGCCAGCAGCGTAGAAGGGACTAGCGATGAGCAGTTCTTC.

With regard to this clonotype: With only one base between it and a far larger clone, this is likely a read error. The chain combines TRBV5-1 with TRBJ1-2, with 10 bases matching TRBD1. Germline CDR1 is SGHRS and CDR2 is YFSETQ. The CDR3 covers 15 residues. CDR3 DNA: TGTGCCAGAAGCTTGGTGGGACAGGGGAGTTATGGCTACACCTTC. This encodes CARSLVGQGSYGYTF.

This clonotype was counted at least ten times. V is TRBV9 and J is TRBJ2-7; tentative D call: TRBD2 (6 bases). Trimming pared 4 bases from V and 3 bases from J, leaving 11 bases between. Per the germline V gene, CDR1 is SGDLS and CDR2 is YYNGEE. The CDR3 totals 13 residues. CDR3: CASSPSEVYEQYF. CDR3 sequence (DNA): TGTGCCAGCAGCCCTAGCGAAGTCTACGAGCAGTACTTC. Full variable domain (remainder filled in from reference TRBV9 and TRBJ2-7): DSGVTQTPKHLITATGQRVTLRCSPRSGDLSVYWYQQSLDQGLQFLIQYYNGEERAKGNILERFSAQQFPDLHSELNLSSLELGDSALYFCASSPSEVYEQYFGPGTRLTVT.

This clonotype occurred once. The chain employs TRBV20-1 and TRBJ2-1, with TRBD2 matching 11 bases. Germline CDR1 reads DFQATT; CDR2 reads SNEGSKA (reference sequence). The CDR3 spans 16 residues. V shed 7 bases, J shed 5 bases, and the junction held 13 bases outside the gene matches. The CDR3 here is CSDTIAGTSGHNEQFF. The CDR3 nucleotides read TGCAGTGATACAATTGCCGGGACTAGCGGACACAATGAGCAGTTCTTC.

About this clonotype: With a much larger clone just one base away, this may be a read error. V is TRBV7-2 and J is TRBJ2-4, with D perhaps TRBD2 (6 bases). This CDR3 is 14 amino acids long. Germline assignment: CDR1 SGHTA and CDR2 FQGNSA. CDR3 sequence: CAISLDSGTGIQYF. For the CDR3, the DNA is TGTGCCATCAGCTTAGATAGCGGAACGGGCATTCAGTACTTC.

This clonotype was recorded many times. The chain combines TRBV29-1 with TRBJ2-2; perhaps D is TRBD1 or TRBD2 (5 bases each). Trimming stripped 6 bases from V and 4 bases from J, with 18 bases between. Germline CDR1 is SQVTM and CDR2 is ANQGSEA. The CDR3 totals 15 residues. In nucleotides, the CDR3 is TGCAGCGTCCAAAAAGTTGGGGACGCCACCGGGGAGCTGTTTTTT. Translating it yields CSVQKVGDATGELFF.

The V gene is TRBV5-5, the J gene TRBJ2-3; D gene uncertain. Between the trimmed V and J ends, which lost 4 bases and 4 bases, there was a span of 10 bases. Germline lookup yields CDR1 SGHKS and CDR2 YYEKEE (reference sequence). This CDR3 spans 13 amino acids. For the CDR3, the DNA is TGTGCCAGCAGCCCGGGCGTAGCAGATACGCAGTATTTT. This encodes CASSPGVADTQYF.

There are many counts of this clonotype. This chain links TRBV20-1 with TRBJ2-1; 12 bases match TRBD2. Germline CDR1 reads DFQATT; CDR2 reads SNEGSKA (reference sequence). The CDR3 is 17 residues long. V shed 1 base and J 2 bases; nucleotides not matched to a gene: 6. The CDR3 protein is CSARGTSGTYAYNEQFF. DNA of the CDR3: TGCAGTGCTAGAGGGACTAGCGGGACTTATGCCTACAATGAGCAGTTCTTC.

The CDR3 reads CSAPRLAGVSDTQYF. DNA of the CDR3: TGCAGTGCTCCCAGACTAGCGGGAGTGTCAGATACGCAGTATTTT. The rearrangement joins TRBV20-1 to TRBJ2-3; 12 bases align to TRBD2. The CDR3 covers 15 residues. Trimming removed 5 bases from V and 4 bases from J; junction bases left unmatched: 7. Looked up from germline, CDR1 is DFQATT and CDR2 is SNEGSKA (reference sequence).

The sample holds many counts of this clonotype. The chain couples TRBV2 to TRBJ1-5; a possible D gene is TRBD1 (5 bases). The V end was cut by 8 bases, the J end by 1 base, with 9 bases between. This CDR3 comprises 13 residues. In germline, CDR1 is SNHLY, CDR2 FYNNEI. The CDR3 region has the DNA TGTGCCAGCTGCCGGGACAGCAATCAGCCCCAGCATTTT. Protein sequence: CASCRDSNQPQHF.

This clonotype was counted many times. This chain joins TRBV19 and TRBJ1-1; 9 bases agree with TRBD1. Germline-derived CDR1 and CDR2 are LNHDA and SQIVND (reference sequence). Trimming took 6 bases from V and 4 from J; bases not matched to a gene: 15. The length of the CDR3 is 17 residues. The CDR3 DNA reads as TGTGCCAGTAGAACTCCCGGGACAGGGCGTTTAGGCACTGAAGCTTTCTTT. This sequence encodes CASRTPGTGRLGTEAFF.

The chain uses TRBV6-2 or TRBV6-3 and TRBJ1-2; no definite D call. Germline-derived CDR1 and CDR2 are MNHEY and SVGEGT. V lost 6 bases and J 7 bases, leaving 18 bases between the germline ends. This CDR3 is built from 14 residues. CDR3 DNA: TGTGCCAGCAGCAACATTCATGTTGATTTTGGCTACACCTTC. Translation: CASSNIHVDFGYTF.

This clonotype was recorded many times. The rearrangement links TRBV20-1 to TRBJ2-5, with 12 bases aligning to TRBD2. Germline V CDR1 and CDR2: DFQATT, SNEGSKA (reference sequence). With 7 bases clipped from V and 5 bases from J, the junction kept 5 bases outside the gene matches. The CDR3 loop spans 13 amino acids. The CDR3 here is CSGLAGGSETQYF. The DNA of the CDR3 is TGCAGTGGCCTAGCGGGAGGGTCGGAGACCCAGTACTTC.

Ten or more counts support this clonotype. This rearrangement joins TRBV4-1 to TRBJ1-1; tentatively, D is TRBD1 (5 bases). The CDR3 extends over 12 amino acids. Germline-derived CDR1 and CDR2 are MGHRA and YSYEKL. With 1 base removed from V and 11 bases from J, the gap between germline ends came to 11 bases. The CDR3 coding sequence is TGCGCCAGCAGCCAAGTGACGGGGCGCGCTTTCTTT. Encoded protein: CASSQVTGRAFF.

The genes are TRBV7-8 and TRBJ2-1; the match to TRBD1 covers 9 bases. V shed 3 bases and J 4 bases; nucleotides not matched to a gene: 4. Germline V gives CDR1 SGHVS, CDR2 FQNEAQ. The CDR3 loop spans 15 amino acids. The CDR3 sequence is CASSFPGTGYNEQFF. The CDR3 DNA sequence: TGTGCCAGCAGCTTCCCCGGGACAGGGTACAATGAGCAGTTCTTC. Supplemented by reference TRBV7-8 and TRBJ2-1, the full variable domain reads GAGVSQSPRYKVAKRGQDVALRCDPISGHVSLFWYQQALGQGPEFLTYFQNEAQLDKSGLPSDRFFAERPEGSVSTLKIQRTQQEDSAVYLCASSFPGTGYNEQFFGPGTRLTVL.

The CDR3 reads CSATGSFTERNNEQFF. Written as DNA, the CDR3 is TGCAGTGCTACCGGTTCATTCACGGAGAGGAACAATGAGCAGTTCTTC. V usage is TRBV20-1 and J usage is TRBJ2-1; D unclear. V lost 4 bases, J lost 5 bases, and 21 bases lay in between. This CDR3 contains 16 residues. Germline assignment: CDR1 DFQATT and CDR2 SNEGSKA (reference sequence).

The table lists this clonotype with many counts. The chain is built from TRBV12-3 or TRBV12-4 and TRBJ2-7; TRBD2 matches 8 bases. The trim removed 6 bases at V and 6 bases at J, leaving 16 bases unmatched. This CDR3 contains 16 residues. The DNA for the CDR3 is TGTGCCAGCAGCCCTGATGTAGCTGGTAGCGGGGCCGAGCAGTACTTC. Its translation: CASSPDVAGSGAEQYF.

This clonotype was recorded at least ten times. The genes are TRBV6-1 and TRBJ2-5; D remains ambiguous. Between the trimmed V and J ends, which lost 7 bases and 4 bases, there was a span of 16 bases. Germline V gene lookup returns CDR1 MNHNS and CDR2 SASEGT. This CDR3 region has 14 residues. CDR3 nucleotides: TGTGCCAGCACCAACAGTTTCATCGGAGAGACCCAGTACTTC. This gives the protein CASTNSFIGETQYF.

This clonotype was counted many times. The DNA is left out, because the CDR3 cannot be placed on it with certainty; the CDR3 is given as TCRdb lists it. The chain couples TRBV6-5 to TRBJ1-4. Inclusive of both ends, the CDR3 amounts to 15 amino acids. The germline V gene encodes CDR1 MNHEY and CDR2 SVGAGI. CDR3 in amino acids: CASSSSGDFGEKLFF.

This clonotype was detected many times. The chain carries TRBV6-9 and TRBJ1-3; D remains ambiguous. Looked up from germline, CDR1 is MNHGY and CDR2 is SVAAGI. The germline V and J ends were trimmed by 3 bases and 2 bases, with 8 bases remaining between them. This CDR3 is built from 14 residues. CDR3 coding DNA: TGTGCCAGCAGTTACATGCGGGCTGGAAACACCATATATTTT. Its protein is CASSYMRAGNTIYF.

The rearrangement uses TRBV7-9 and TRBJ2-7; 7 nucleotides line up with TRBD2. V dropped 0 bases and J dropped 0; count of bases not matched to a gene: 5. Looked up from germline, CDR1 is SEHNR and CDR2 is FQNEAQ (reference sequence). The CDR3 loop spans 16 amino acids. DNA of the CDR3: TGTGCCAGCAGCTTAGCGGGGGGGTTCCTCTCCTACGAGCAGTACTTC. As protein: CASSLAGGFLSYEQYF.

V usage is TRBV6-1 and J usage is TRBJ2-7; no reliable D call. The CDR3 is 11 residues long. CDR1 MNHNS and CDR2 SASEGT come from the germline V gene. V was trimmed by 5 bases and J by 13 bases, leaving 15 bases between them. CDR3 sequence (DNA): TGTGCCAGCAGTATTCAATACGATCATTACTTC. This gives the protein CASSIQYDHYF.